The rows below give T cell receptor beta chains drawn from one sample of a study of T cells in localized non-small cell lung cancer. Repertoires were generated with immunoSEQ multiplex PCR, while TCRdb's copy carries only in-frame clones and drops some. The sample consists of tens of thousands of clones, 85% to 90% of them appearing once. Material: peripheral blood, obtained before any cancer treatment. Source of these receptors: a male donor at least 60 years old with stage III lung adenocarcinoma. CDR3s include the opening cysteine and the closing phenylalanine or tryptophan. D genes are given only for firm matches. Expanded clones get a size class; other rows say once, few or many, or leave the size out.

v_call: TRBV4-1; j_call: TRBJ1-1; d_call: .; clone_size: .; cdr3_aa: CASSQDPPLNRAENTEAFF; cdr3_nt: TGCGCCAGCAGCCAAGACCCCCCCCTAAACCGGGCGGAGAACACTGAAGCTTTCTTT
v_call: TRBV14; j_call: TRBJ2-7; d_call: .; clone_size: .; cdr3_aa: CASSQVDTMKSYEQYF; cdr3_nt: TGTGCCAGCAGCCAAGTTGACACAATGAAATCCTACGAGCAGTACTTC
v_call: TRBV18; j_call: TRBJ1-5; d_call: .; clone_size: .; cdr3_aa: CASSPGSWGQPQHF; cdr3_nt: TGTGCCAGCTCACCGGGGAGCTGGGGTCAGCCCCAGCATTTT
v_call: TRBV5-1; j_call: TRBJ1-2; d_call: .; clone_size: .; cdr3_aa: CASSPRTATHGYTF; cdr3_nt: TGCGCCAGCAGCCCAAGGACCGCGACGCATGGCTACACCTTC
v_call: TRBV30; j_call: TRBJ1-3; d_call: .; clone_size: .; cdr3_aa: CAWRVVGGNTIYF; cdr3_nt: TGTGCCTGGAGGGTTGTTGGGGGAAACACCATATATTTT
v_call: TRBV5-8; j_call: TRBJ2-7; d_call: .; clone_size: .; cdr3_aa: CASSLAIHEQYF; cdr3_nt: TGTGCCAGCAGCTTGGCTATCCACGAGCAGTACTTC
v_call: TRBV7-9; j_call: TRBJ2-4; d_call: TRBD1; clone_size: .; cdr3_aa: CASSLAGTGGYIQYF; cdr3_nt: TGTGCCAGCAGCTTGGCCGGGACAGGGGGATACATTCAGTACTTC
v_call: TRBV14; j_call: TRBJ1-1; d_call: .; clone_size: .; cdr3_aa: CASSHLQGNTEAFF; cdr3_nt: TGTGCCAGCAGCCACCTACAGGGGAACACTGAAGCTTTCTTT
v_call: TRBV29-1; j_call: TRBJ2-3; d_call: TRBD2; clone_size: .; cdr3_aa: CSCAAGGSRGTQYF; cdr3_nt: TGCAGTTGTGCAGCGGGGGGCTCACGTGGTACGCAGTATTTT
v_call: TRBV6-5; j_call: TRBJ2-7; d_call: .; clone_size: .; cdr3_aa: CASAFYRDGEQYF; cdr3_nt: TGTGCCAGCGCATTCTACAGGGATGGCGAGCAGTACTTC
v_call: TRBV6-5; j_call: TRBJ2-7; d_call: .; clone_size: .; cdr3_aa: CASSYAGDLEQYF; cdr3_nt: TGTGCCAGCAGTTACGCTGGGGACCTCGAGCAGTACTTC
v_call: TRBV7-9; j_call: TRBJ2-7; d_call: .; clone_size: .; cdr3_aa: CASSFFGTGILYEQYF; cdr3_nt: TGTGCCAGCAGCTTTTTCGGTACAGGGATCCTCTACGAGCAGTACTTC
v_call: TRBV18; j_call: TRBJ2-5; d_call: .; clone_size: .; cdr3_aa: CASSPPVGLETQYF; cdr3_nt: TGTGCCAGCTCACCACCGGTGGGGTTAGAGACCCAGTACTTC
v_call: TRBV12-5; j_call: TRBJ2-1; d_call: .; clone_size: .; cdr3_aa: CASGSSPLVNEQFF; cdr3_nt: TGTGCTAGTGGTTCCTCCCCCCTCGTGAATGAGCAGTTCTTC
v_call: TRBV29-1; j_call: TRBJ1-5; d_call: TRBD1; clone_size: .; cdr3_aa: CSVDGGTADQPQHF; cdr3_nt: TGCAGCGTTGACGGGGGGACAGCTGATCAGCCCCAGCATTTT
v_call: TRBV18; j_call: TRBJ2-5; d_call: .; clone_size: .; cdr3_aa: CASSPASRARETQYF; cdr3_nt: TGTGCCAGCTCACCCGCTAGCAGGGCCAGGGAGACCCAGTACTTC
v_call: TRBV19; j_call: TRBJ2-1; d_call: TRBD1; clone_size: .; cdr3_aa: CASSIGQGVHEQFF; cdr3_nt: TGTGCCAGTAGTATAGGCCAGGGGGTCCATGAGCAGTTCTTC
v_call: TRBV11-3; j_call: TRBJ2-7; d_call: .; clone_size: .; cdr3_aa: CASSYSTGSSYEQYF; cdr3_nt: TGTGCCAGCAGCTATTCGACAGGAAGCTCCTACGAGCAGTACTTC
v_call: TRBV2; j_call: TRBJ2-7; d_call: .; clone_size: .; cdr3_aa: CASERDYEQYF; cdr3_nt: TGTGCCAGCGAGAGGGACTACGAGCAGTACTTC
v_call: TRBV27; j_call: TRBJ2-1; d_call: .; clone_size: .; cdr3_aa: CASSLSQGPYNEQFF; cdr3_nt: TGTGCCAGCAGTTTATCCCAGGGACCTTACAATGAGCAGTTCTTC
v_call: TRBV28; j_call: TRBJ1-2; d_call: .; clone_size: once; cdr3_aa: CASHHITDGYTF; cdr3_nt: TGTGCCAGCCACCATATAACGGATGGCTACACCTTC
v_call: TRBV2; j_call: TRBJ2-3; d_call: TRBD2; clone_size: few; cdr3_aa: CASSTSGGARNTQYF; cdr3_nt: TGTGCCAGCAGTACCAGCGGGGGGGCCCGGAATACGCAGTATTTT
v_call: TRBV28; j_call: TRBJ2-7; d_call: .; clone_size: once; cdr3_aa: CAISNGRGSYEQYF; cdr3_nt: TGTGCCATTTCGAACGGCAGGGGCTCCTACGAGCAGTACTTC
v_call: TRBV6-5; j_call: TRBJ2-5; d_call: .; clone_size: .; cdr3_aa: CASSRNFQETQYF; cdr3_nt: TGTGCCAGCAGTCGTAACTTCCAAGAGACCCAGTACTTC
v_call: TRBV2; j_call: TRBJ2-5; d_call: .; clone_size: .; cdr3_aa: CASSETAVAQYF; cdr3_nt: TGTGCCAGCTCCGAGACCGCAGTCGCCCAGTACTTC
v_call: TRBV7-2; j_call: TRBJ2-1; d_call: TRBD2; clone_size: .; cdr3_aa: CASSQRGGGSYNEQFF; cdr3_nt: TGTGCCAGCAGCCAACGGGGGGGCGGATCCTACAATGAGCAGTTCTTC
v_call: TRBV7-3; j_call: TRBJ2-1; d_call: TRBD2; clone_size: .; cdr3_aa: CASSREGGGLNEQFF; cdr3_nt: TGTGCCAGCAGCCGCGAGGGCGGGGGGCTAAATGAGCAGTTCTTC
v_call: TRBV6-6; j_call: TRBJ2-7; d_call: .; clone_size: .; cdr3_aa: CASSYYGPGEQYF; cdr3_nt: TGTGCCAGCAGTTACTATGGACCAGGCGAGCAGTACTTC